This T cell receptor beta chain is drawn from a study of cytomegalovirus exposure and HLA in healthy donors. In the study overall: The study's early data release held tens of millions of unique TCRs from HLA-typed donors. The study, taken as a whole, reports: Later analysis placed DRB1 highest and HLA-C lowest in TCR association rates, which differed by HLA locus.

In regard to this clone: Its antigen remains unidentified.

Sampled while nominally healthy, donors likely had unrecorded immune exposures. The V and J ends lost 5 bases and 2 bases respectively, with 9 bases between them. The CDR3 contains 13 residues. The germline V gene encodes CDR1 MNHNY and CDR2 SVGAGI (reference sequence). Primers included in the PCR were 60 Vbeta and 13 Jbeta primers. The repertoire was sequenced with immunoSEQ multiplex PCR; TCRdb's copy has only in-frame clones and lacks some. The top ten hold more than 2.5% of the sample, which has tens of thousands of clones, about three quarters seen once. This sequence originates from a man younger than 35 in good health and CMV-seronegative. The specimen sequenced was PBMCs. The chain combines TRBV6-6 with TRBJ1-2; D perhaps matches TRBD1 (6 bases). CDR3 nucleotides: TGTGCCAGCAGTCGTACAGGGAACTATGGCTACACCTTC. Its protein is CASSRTGNYGYTF.